The 15 T cell receptor beta chains listed next were all sequenced from one sample in a study of control samples from healthy donors and cancer patients. TCRdb's copy holds only in-frame clones and misses some; the assay was immunoSEQ multiplex PCR. The table lists roughly 160,000 clones, 96% of them singletons. The sequencing sample was made of blood. These receptors were taken from a woman between 25 and 40 years old in good health.

The chain employs TRBV5-1 and TRBJ2-2; perhaps TRBD2 as D (5 bases). CDR1 is SGHRS, CDR2 YFSETQ, per germline. V lost 5 bases, J lost 2 bases, and 10 bases lay in between. The CDR3 sequence is 14 residues long. The CDR3 nucleotides are TGCGCCAGCAGTCGGGCTAGCAACACCGGGGAGCTGTTTTTT. Its translation is CASSRASNTGELFF.

In this sample, this clone turned up once. This sequence joins TRBV28 and TRBJ1-5; 11 bases are shared with TRBD1. CDR1 is MDHEN, CDR2 SYDVKM, per germline. Unmatched junction bases numbered 7, after V lost 6 bases and J lost 3 bases. The CDR3 runs to 16 residues. As DNA, the CDR3 is TGTGCCAGCAGAACCCCGGGACAGGGGGACAATCAGCCCCAGCATTTT. Encoded protein: CASRTPGQGDNQPQHF.

Only one count was recorded for this clone. This chain connects TRBV6-6 to TRBJ1-5; D is possibly TRBD1 (5 bases). V gave up 8 bases and J gave up 1 base, with 18 bases separating them. CDR1 and CDR2 from the germline V gene are MNHNY and SVGAGI (reference sequence). This CDR3 has 16 residues. CDR3 loop: CASQTGRGASNQPQHF. The CDR3 DNA follows: TGTGCCAGCCAGACCGGGAGAGGGGCGAGCAATCAGCCCCAGCATTTT.

V is TRBV12-5 and J is TRBJ2-1; D is uncertain. The V end lost 3 bases, the J end lost 0 bases, and 6 bases lay between the germline ends. This CDR3 region has 14 residues. CDR1 is LGHNT and CDR2 is FRNRAP in the germline V gene. DNA of the CDR3: TGTGCTAGTGGTTTAGATACCTCCTACAATGAGCAGTTCTTC. Protein: CASGLDTSYNEQFF.

The chain employs TRBV2 and TRBJ1-1; D is perhaps TRBD1 (5 bases). V shed 6 bases and J shed 0 bases, with 11 bases lying between them. Germline CDR1 is SNHLY and CDR2 is FYNNEI. The CDR3 has 14 amino acids. The CDR3 sequence is CASRGTAMNTEAFF. CDR3 coding DNA: TGTGCCAGCAGGGGGACCGCGATGAACACTGAAGCTTTCTTT. Full variable domain (remainder filled in from reference TRBV2 and TRBJ1-1): EPEVTQTPSHQVTQMGQEVILRCVPISNHLYFYWYRQILGQKVEFLVSFYNNEISEKSEIFDDQFSVERPDGSNFTLKIRSTKLEDSAMYFCASRGTAMNTEAFFGQGTRLTVV.

This sequence joins TRBV2 and TRBJ1-1; D is unresolved. The CDR3 runs 14 residues. V shed 6 bases and J shed 8 bases, with 19 bases lying between them. The V gene's germline CDR1 is SNHLY and CDR2 FYNNEI. The DNA of the CDR3 is TGTGCCAGCAGCCGCCTCGTGGATCGAATCGAAGCTTTCTTT. This sequence encodes CASSRLVDRIEAFF. The full variable domain, in which reference TRBV2 and TRBJ1-1 provide the parts outside the CDR3, is EPEVTQTPSHQVTQMGQEVILRCVPISNHLYFYWYRQILGQKVEFLVSFYNNEISEKSEIFDDQFSVERPDGSNFTLKIRSTKLEDSAMYFCASSRLVDRIEAFFGQGTRLTVV.

The chain links TRBV3-1 (or the pseudogene TRBV3-2) to TRBJ2-1; D is possibly TRBD2 (5 bases). The V gene lost 5 bases and the J gene lost 2 bases, with 10 bases spanning the gap. Germline assignment: CDR1 LGHDT and CDR2 YNNKEL (reference sequence). The CDR3 runs to 14 residues. CDR3 nucleotides: TGTGCCAGCAGCGAAACGAGGGCCTACAATGAGCAGTTCTTC. Translation gives CASSETRAYNEQFF.

This chain connects TRBV30 to TRBJ1-1; unclear D gene. The CDR3 contains 13 residues. V was shortened by 5 bases and J by 8 bases, with 18 bases between the two germline ends. Germline V lookup: CDR1 GTSNPN, CDR2 SVGIG (reference sequence). The CDR3 loop is CAWGETADGEAFF. The CDR3, as DNA: TGTGCCTGGGGGGAGACCGCCGATGGGGAAGCTTTCTTT.

This chain uses TRBV30 with TRBJ1-4; TRBD1 is a possible D gene (6 bases). Germline-derived CDR1 and CDR2 are GTSNPN and SVGIG (reference sequence). V lost 2 bases and J 0 bases, leaving 13 bases between the germline ends. The CDR3 extends over 16 amino acids. DNA of the CDR3: TGTGCCTGGAGTCATTGGACAGTTTCAACTAATGAAAAACTGTTTTTT. Translating gives CAWSHWTVSTNEKLFF. The full variable domain, in which reference TRBV30 and TRBJ1-4 provide the parts outside the CDR3, is SQTIHQWPATLVQPVGSPLSLECTVEGTSNPNLYWYRQAAGRGLQLLFYSVGIGQISSEVPQNLSASRPQDRQFILSSKKLLLSDSGFYLCAWSHWTVSTNEKLFFGSGTQLSVL.

J is TRBJ1-3 and V is TRBV7-8; D uncertain. Trimming stripped 4 bases from V and 2 bases from J, with 6 bases between. CDR3 length: 13 residues. The V gene's germline CDR1 is SGHVS and CDR2 FQNEAQ. The CDR3 bases are TGTGCCAGCAGCTCTACGCCTGGAAACACCATATATTTT. This codes for CASSSTPGNTIYF.

The chain uses TRBV18 and TRBJ2-2, with D possibly matching TRBD1 (6 bases). The ends were cut back, 2 bases at V and 1 base at J, with 8 bases in the middle. In germline, CDR1 is KGHSH, CDR2 LQKENI. CDR3 size: 15 residues. In DNA, the CDR3 is TGTGCCAGCTCACCAGGGACACGGAACACCGGGGAGCTGTTTTTT. Protein sequence: CASSPGTRNTGELFF.

This clone showed up just once. V and J are TRBV30 and TRBJ1-4, with 7 bases matching TRBD1. With 0 bases clipped from V and 4 bases from J, the junction kept 17 bases outside the gene matches. The CDR3 spans 19 residues. Germline loops: CDR1 GTSNPN, CDR2 SVGIG (reference sequence). Here the CDR3 reads CAWSVRDRAHRLYNEKLFF. CDR3 coding DNA: TGTGCCTGGAGTGTACGCGACAGGGCTCACAGGCTTTATAATGAAAAACTGTTTTTT.

This CDR3 is CSDNRGTNYGYTF. As DNA, the CDR3 is TGCAGCGACAACCGGGGGACTAACTATGGCTACACCTTC. The rearrangement links TRBV29-1 to TRBJ1-2, with D perhaps TRBD1 (5 bases). V gave up 7 bases and J gave up 0 bases, with 12 bases separating them. CDR1 is SQVTM, CDR2 ANQGSEA, per germline. This CDR3 has 13 residues. Full variable domain (missing parts from reference TRBV29-1 and TRBJ1-2): SAVISQKPSRDICQRGTSLTIQCQVDSQVTMMFWYRQQPGQSLTLIATANQGSEATYESGFVIDKFPISRPNLTFSTLTVSNMSPEDSSIYLCSDNRGTNYGYTFGSGTRLTVV.

This clone has just one count. The CDR3 coding sequence is TGTGCCAGCAGTAGAATAGAGACCCAGTACTTC. This gives the protein CASSRIETQYF. The rearrangement links TRBV28 to TRBJ2-5; no firm D call. V was shortened by 5 bases and J by 4 bases, with 5 bases between the two germline ends. The CDR3 consists of 11 residues. The germline gives CDR1 MDHEN, CDR2 SYDVKM.

This clone occurred once. V is TRBV6-1 and J is TRBJ1-5; no reliable D call. The CDR3 runs 13 residues. Trimming removed 2 bases at V and 0 bases at J, with 2 bases between. The V gene's germline CDR1 is MNHNS and CDR2 SASEGT. The chain's CDR3 is CASSEYSNQPQHF. In DNA, the CDR3 is TGTGCCAGCAGTGAATATAGCAATCAGCCCCAGCATTTT.